This T cell receptor (beta chain) was profiled in a study of naive and memory T cell subsets. General study findings and limits: Expression changes during T cell differentiation may affect RNA-based TCR counts. A few larger clonotypes appeared in naive repertoires, especially CD8, possibly memory cells re-expressing CD45RA. Gini index rose across naive, CM, EM and EMRA in CD4 and CD8. Over 95% of naive TCR sequences appeared only once after error correction, unlike memory subsets.

The trim removed 0 bases at V and 5 bases at J, leaving 8 bases unmatched. CDR1 is SNHLY and CDR2 is FYNNEI in the germline V gene. The CDR3 length is 17 residues. Both TRBC1 and TRBC2 were covered by a beta constant-region primer of two equimolar oligonucleotides. Nested alpha and beta constant-region primers with the SP2 primer drove four PCR rounds on ligated cDNA. Ligation attached a single-stranded oligonucleotide with a 12-nucleotide UMI and the SP2 primer to the cDNA 3' end. TCRdb used MiXCR to reprocess the UMI-ligation and nested PCR reads, holding one entry per CDR3 protein. The table records roughly 140,000 distinct CDR3 sequences, approximately 20% of them present only once. For this clonotype: Its antigen remains unknown.

Source material: naive CD8+ T cells from blood. The sequence came from a human donor in good health. This rearrangement joins TRBV2 to TRBJ2-1; 9 nucleotides agree with TRBD2. CDR3 DNA sequence: TGTGCCAGCAGTGAAGCCGTAACTAGCGGGCCCGACAATGAGCAGTTCTTC. It specifies CASSEAVTSGPDNEQFF.